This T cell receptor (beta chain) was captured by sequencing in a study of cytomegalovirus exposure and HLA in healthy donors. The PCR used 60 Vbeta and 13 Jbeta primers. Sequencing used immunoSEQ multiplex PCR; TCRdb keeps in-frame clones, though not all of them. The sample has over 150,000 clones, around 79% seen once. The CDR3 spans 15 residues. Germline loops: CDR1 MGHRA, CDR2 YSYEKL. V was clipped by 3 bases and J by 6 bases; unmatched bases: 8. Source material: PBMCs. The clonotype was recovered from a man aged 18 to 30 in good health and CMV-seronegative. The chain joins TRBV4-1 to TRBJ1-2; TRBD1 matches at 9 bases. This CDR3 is CASSHLGQGGHGYTF. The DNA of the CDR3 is TGCGCCAGCAGCCACCTGGGACAGGGAGGGCATGGCTACACCTTC.